Below, 24 T cell receptor beta chains from the same sample are listed, as sequenced in a study of blood T cell repertoires in COVID-19. Here immunoSEQ multiplex PCR was the method, and the copy in TCRdb shows in-frame clones only, minus some. The sample lists 200,000 to 250,000 clones; about 82% were seen once. The sequenced material came from peripheral blood. These receptors were taken from a man in his forties or fifties with COVID-19, enrolled during active disease.

This chain links TRBV4-3 with TRBJ1-1, with D possibly being TRBD1 (5 bases). Trimming pared 3 bases from V and 1 base from J, leaving 12 bases between. Germline loops: CDR1 LGHNA, CDR2 YSLEER. The CDR3 totals 15 residues. DNA for the CDR3: TGCGCCAGCAGCCAGTCAGGGTTAGGGAACACTGAAGCTTTCTTT. This translates into CASSQSGLGNTEAFF.

The rearrangement links TRBV9 to TRBJ2-1, with 12 bases that match TRBD2. The germline V gene has CDR1 SGDLS and CDR2 YYNGEE. V was pared by 2 bases and J by 7 bases, with 7 bases of the junction left unmatched. The CDR3 has 16 residues. The CDR3 region is CASSVLAGGTTNEQFF. As DNA, the CDR3 is TGTGCCAGCAGCGTCCTAGCGGGGGGGACCACGAATGAGCAGTTCTTC.

This sequence joins TRBV27 and TRBJ2-7; TRBD1 matches at 10 bases. Losses at the gene ends were 6 bases for V and 2 bases for J; bases not matched to a gene: 22. The germline gives CDR1 MNHEY, CDR2 SMNVEV (reference sequence). This CDR3 has 20 amino acids. The CDR3 here is CASRRFIGSFGTGVTYEQYF. In DNA form, the CDR3 reads TGTGCCAGCAGGAGGTTTATCGGGTCGTTCGGGACAGGGGTTACCTACGAGCAGTACTTC.

This rearrangement joins TRBV5-1 to TRBJ2-7; TRBD1 aligns across 7 bases. This CDR3 spans 12 amino acids. Trimming cost V 4 bases and J 3 bases; bases outside gene matches: 1. Germline V gene data show CDR1 as SGHRS and CDR2 as YFSETQ. CDR3: CASSRDSYEQYF. Here the CDR3 DNA reads TGCGCCAGCAGCCGGGACAGCTACGAGCAGTACTTC.

The chain joins TRBV5-1 to TRBJ2-7, with D perhaps matching TRBD1 (6 bases). Germline V CDR1 and CDR2: SGHRS, YFSETQ. The CDR3 contains 14 residues. The germline V and J ends were trimmed by 4 bases and 4 bases, with 15 bases remaining between them. CDR3 residues: CASSLQGMSYEQYF. The CDR3 DNA sequence: TGCGCCAGCAGCCTGCAGGGGATGAGTTACGAGCAGTACTTC. Full variable domain (remainder filled in from reference TRBV5-1 and TRBJ2-7): KAGVTQTPRYLIKTRGQQVTLSCSPISGHRSVSWYQQTPGQGLQFLFEYFSETQRNKGNFPGRFSGRQFSNSRSEMNVSTLELGDSALYLCASSLQGMSYEQYFGPGTRLTVT.

J is TRBJ2-3 and V is TRBV3-1 (or the pseudogene TRBV3-2); 10 nucleotides line up with TRBD1. Germline V gene data show CDR1 as LGHDT and CDR2 as YNNKEL (reference sequence). Unmatched junction bases numbered 8, after V lost 5 bases and J lost 6 bases. This CDR3 region has 15 residues. The CDR3 region is CASSIRGQGWDTQYF. In nucleotides, the CDR3 is TGTGCCAGCAGCATCCGGGGACAGGGGTGGGATACGCAGTATTTT.

The sample holds one count of this clone. This chain joins TRBV6-5 and TRBJ1-5; D is uncertain. The V end lost 6 bases, the J end lost 0 bases, and 12 bases lay between the germline ends. The V gene's germline CDR1 is MNHEY and CDR2 SVGAGI. The CDR3 sequence is 15 residues long. CDR3 amino acids: CASSVSAYSNQPQHF. The CDR3 DNA is TGTGCCAGCAGCGTCTCAGCGTATAGCAATCAGCCCCAGCATTTT.

This chain links TRBV4-3 with TRBJ2-2; the match to TRBD1 covers 7 bases. The V segment lost 2 bases and the J segment 7 bases; nucleotides outside the gene matches: 7. CDR1 is LGHNA and CDR2 is YSLEER in the germline V gene. This CDR3 is 15 amino acids long. The CDR3 sequence: CASSQSGGLGGELFF. The DNA of the CDR3 is TGCGCCAGCAGCCAATCAGGGGGTTTAGGCGGGGAGCTGTTTTTT.

This clone was seen once. The rearrangement links TRBV5-1 to TRBJ2-5; a weak D match, TRBD1 (5 bases). Trimming removed 1 base from V and 3 bases from J, with 10 bases in between. Germline V CDR1 and CDR2: SGHRS, YFSETQ. The CDR3 has 14 amino acids. The CDR3 DNA reads as TGCGCCAGCAGCTTGCTGGTCAGGGAAGAGACCCAGTACTTC. Translating gives CASSLLVREETQYF. The full variable domain, with the rest looked up from reference TRBV5-1 and TRBJ2-5, is KAGVTQTPRYLIKTRGQQVTLSCSPISGHRSVSWYQQTPGQGLQFLFEYFSETQRNKGNFPGRFSGRQFSNSRSEMNVSTLELGDSALYLCASSLLVREETQYFGPGTRLLVL.

The V and J genes are TRBV24-1 and TRBJ1-5; weak D call: TRBD1 (5 bases). Germline values: CDR1 KGHDR, CDR2 SFDVKD. There are 17 residues in the CDR3. Trimming shortened V by 4 bases and J by 5 bases, and 20 bases separated the two germline ends. CDR3 DNA sequence: TGTGCCACCAGTGACAACCCGCGCCCGGGGGAATATCAGCCCCAGCATTTT. This sequence encodes CATSDNPRPGEYQPQHF.

The chain recombines TRBV4-3 with TRBJ2-3; 7 bases match TRBD2. The CDR3 totals 15 residues. V shed 0 bases, J shed 6 bases, and the junction held 6 bases outside the gene matches. Germline assignment: CDR1 LGHNA and CDR2 YSLEER. The CDR3 region is CASSQDGRGDDTQYF. The DNA for the CDR3 is TGCGCCAGCAGCCAAGATGGACGGGGGGATGATACGCAGTATTTT.

The chain couples TRBV5-1 to TRBJ2-5; D not resolved. The CDR3 covers 14 residues. Germline CDR1 and CDR2: SGHRS and YFSETQ. Trimming cost V 0 bases and J 2 bases, with 8 bases left between them. The CDR3 is CASSLGAPQETQYF. The CDR3 coding sequence is TGCGCCAGCAGCTTGGGGGCTCCTCAAGAGACCCAGTACTTC.

This clone has a handful of counts. This chain connects TRBV11-2 to TRBJ1-1, with a weak D call TRBD1 (6 bases). The CDR3 loop spans 18 amino acids. The V gene's germline CDR1 is SGHAT and CDR2 FQNNGV. The V end was cut by 2 bases, the J end by 8 bases, with 27 bases between. The CDR3 DNA reads TGTGCCAGCAGCTTAATATTGGGGCAGGGGATATCAGCGACCGAAGCTTTCTTT. This sequence encodes CASSLILGQGISATEAFF.

The rearrangement joins TRBV6-5 to TRBJ1-5; possible D gene TRBD1, 6 bases. This CDR3 is 13 amino acids long. Between the trimmed V and J ends, which lost 6 bases and 2 bases, there was a span of 8 bases. Germline lookup yields CDR1 MNHEY and CDR2 SVGAGI. As DNA, the CDR3 is TGTGCCAGCAGCGGACAGCGCAATCAGCCCCAGCATTTT. Translated: CASSGQRNQPQHF.

The rearrangement joins TRBV2 to TRBJ2-5; the D gene is possibly TRBD1 (5 bases). Germline assignment: CDR1 SNHLY and CDR2 FYNNEI. Trimming pared 5 bases from V and 7 bases from J, leaving 14 bases between. This CDR3 has 13 amino acids. The CDR3 sequence: CASSLDTSGTQYF. Written as DNA, the CDR3 is TGTGCCAGCAGTCTGGACACCTCAGGGACCCAGTACTTC.

The chain carries TRBV7-3 and TRBJ2-7; 9 bases line up with TRBD1. The CDR3 length is 15 residues. The germline V gene encodes CDR1 SGHTA and CDR2 FQGTGA. Trimming at V came to 6 bases and at J to 4 bases, leaving 10 bases not matched to a gene. The CDR3 nucleotides read TGTGCCAGCAGTATCCAACCGGGACAGGGTTACGAGCAGTACTTC. Translation gives CASSIQPGQGYEQYF. Drawing the rest from reference TRBV7-3 and TRBJ2-7, the complete variable domain is GAGVSQTPSNKVTEKGKYVELRCDPISGHTALYWYRQSLGQGPEFLIYFQGTGAADDSGLPNDRFFAVRPEGSVSTLKIQRTERGDSAVYLCASSIQPGQGYEQYFGPGTRLTVT.

The chain combines TRBV29-1 with TRBJ2-7; weak D call: TRBD2 (6 bases). Germline V CDR1 and CDR2: SQVTM, ANQGSEA. Trimming cost V 5 bases and J 0 bases, with 11 bases left between them. The CDR3 contains 13 residues. The CDR3 spells CSVRDLSSYEQYF. The CDR3 DNA follows: TGCAGCGTTAGGGACTTGAGCTCCTACGAGCAGTACTTC.

The gene calls are TRBV30 and TRBJ1-6; unclear D gene. The V and J ends lost 5 bases and 4 bases respectively, with 12 bases between them. In germline, CDR1 is GTSNPN, CDR2 SVGIG (reference sequence). The CDR3 spans 14 residues. The CDR3 protein is CAWEVTGYNSPLHF. In DNA, the CDR3 is TGTGCCTGGGAAGTTACGGGATATAATTCACCCCTCCACTTT.

This chain links TRBV12-3 or TRBV12-4 with TRBJ1-2; no clear D. V was trimmed by 5 bases and J by 4 bases, leaving 11 bases between them. The CDR3 loop spans 13 amino acids. The CDR3 DNA reads TGTGCCAGCAGTGTGGACTCCATCTATGGCTACACCTTC. The encoded protein is CASSVDSIYGYTF.

This clone has only a few counts. The chain combines TRBV2 with TRBJ2-3; 11 bases match TRBD2. The CDR3 is made up of 17 amino acids. The trim removed 3 bases at V and 0 bases at J, leaving 5 bases unmatched. The germline gives CDR1 SNHLY, CDR2 FYNNEI. The CDR3 spells CASSDPTSGDSTDTQYF. The DNA of the CDR3 is TGTGCCAGCAGTGACCCGACTAGCGGGGATAGCACAGATACGCAGTATTTT.

About this clone itself: Other DNA sequences of this sample code for an identical CDR3. This chain connects TRBV19 to TRBJ1-2; 8 bases line up with TRBD1. The trim removed 6 bases at V and 2 bases at J, leaving 8 bases unmatched. The CDR3 length is 15 residues. Germline loops: CDR1 LNHDA, CDR2 SQIVND (reference sequence). CDR3 in DNA: TGTGCCAGTAGCACTGGGACAGGAGGAAACTATGGCTACACCTTC. It codes for CASSTGTGGNYGYTF.

A single count supports this clone. This CDR3 is also generated by other DNA sequences in the sample. The chain carries TRBV20-1 and TRBJ1-2; D call uncertain. Looked up from germline, CDR1 is DFQATT and CDR2 is SNEGSKA (reference sequence). Trimming cost V 3 bases and J 4 bases, with 6 bases left between them. This CDR3 is 11 amino acids long. The CDR3 here is CSASNLYGYTF. The DNA of the CDR3 is TGCAGTGCTAGTAATCTCTATGGCTACACCTTC.

This rearrangement joins TRBV18 to TRBJ1-5, with D perhaps matching TRBD1 (5 bases). The ends were cut back, 4 bases at V and 7 bases at J, with 17 bases in the middle. Germline V lookup: CDR1 KGHSH, CDR2 LQKENI. CDR3 length equals 15 residues. CDR3 region: CASSLLGGIGQPQHF. The CDR3 DNA sequence: TGTGCCAGCTCACTCTTGGGGGGAATTGGCCAGCCCCAGCATTTT.

The V and J genes are TRBV11-2 and TRBJ1-1, with unresolved D. CDR1 is SGHAT and CDR2 is FQNNGV in the germline V gene. The CDR3 length is 15 residues. Trimming took off 5 bases at V and 1 base at J, with 14 bases between the two ends. The CDR3 region is CASSTPGRENTEAFF. For the CDR3, the DNA is TGTGCCAGCAGCACCCCGGGCCGGGAGAACACTGAAGCTTTCTTT.